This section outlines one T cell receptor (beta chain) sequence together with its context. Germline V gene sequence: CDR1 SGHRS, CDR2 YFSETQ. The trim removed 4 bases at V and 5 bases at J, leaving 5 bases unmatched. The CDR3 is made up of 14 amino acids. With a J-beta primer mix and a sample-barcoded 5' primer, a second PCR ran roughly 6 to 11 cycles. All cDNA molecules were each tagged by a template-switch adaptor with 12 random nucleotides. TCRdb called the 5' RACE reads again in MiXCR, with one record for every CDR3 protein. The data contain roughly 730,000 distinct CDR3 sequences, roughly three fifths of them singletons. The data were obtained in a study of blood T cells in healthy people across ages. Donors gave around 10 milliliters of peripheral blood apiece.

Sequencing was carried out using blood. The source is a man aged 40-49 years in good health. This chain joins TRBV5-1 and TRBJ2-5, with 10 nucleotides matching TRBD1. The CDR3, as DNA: TGCGCCAGCAGCACAGGGACAGGGGCTGAGACCCAGTACTTC. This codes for CASSTGTGAETQYF.